The next 5 T cell receptor beta chains were all read from a single sample in a study of blood T cell repertoires in COVID-19. Sequencing used immunoSEQ multiplex PCR; TCRdb keeps in-frame clones, though not all of them. The sample lists 100,000 to 120,000 clones; 70% to 90% were seen once. Sequencing used peripheral blood. Receptors originate from a man between 35 and 55 years old with acute or convalescent COVID-19.

The chain employs TRBV6-2 or TRBV6-3 and TRBJ1-5; tentative D call: TRBD1 (6 bases). The CDR3 consists of 15 residues. Trimming removed 6 bases at V and 1 base at J, with 13 bases between. CDR1 and CDR2 from the germline V gene are MNHEY and SVGEGT. As DNA, the CDR3 is TGTGCCAGCAGCCCCGGGACAAACAGCAATCAGCCCCAGCATTTT. This encodes CASSPGTNSNQPQHF.

J is TRBJ1-6 and V is TRBV5-1, with D perhaps matching TRBD1 (6 bases). Germline CDR1 reads SGHRS; CDR2 reads YFSETQ. CDR3 length: 15 residues. With 5 bases removed from V and 6 bases from J, the gap between germline ends came to 15 bases. The chain's CDR3 is CASSPRGGANSPLHF. The DNA for the CDR3 is TGCGCCAGCAGTCCTCGCGGGGGGGCTAATTCACCCCTCCACTTT.

J is TRBJ1-5 and V is TRBV19; D might be TRBD1 (6 bases). Trimming stripped 6 bases from V and 0 bases from J, with 9 bases between. The germline V gene has CDR1 LNHDA and CDR2 SQIVND (reference sequence). This CDR3 is 14 amino acids long. The CDR3 sequence: CASSATGSNQPQHF. Here the CDR3 DNA reads TGTGCCAGTAGCGCGACAGGTAGCAATCAGCCCCAGCATTTT. The full variable domain, completed using reference TRBV19 and TRBJ1-5, is DGGITQSPKYLFRKEGQNVTLSCEQNLNHDAMYWYRQDPGQGLRLIYYSQIVNDFQKGDIAEGYSVSREKKESFPLTVTSAQKNPTAFYLCASSATGSNQPQHFGDGTRLSIL.

CDR3 in amino acids: CASSQQNTEAFF. CDR3 coding DNA: TGCGCCAGCAGCCAACAGAACACTGAAGCTTTCTTT. The V and J genes are TRBV4-1 and TRBJ1-1; no reliable D call. Trimming removed 2 bases at V and 1 base at J, with 2 bases between. The CDR3 consists of 12 residues. CDR1 is MGHRA, CDR2 YSYEKL, per germline.

V is TRBV24-1 and J is TRBJ2-7; a possible D gene is TRBD2 (6 bases). The germline V and J ends were trimmed by 4 bases and 5 bases, with 11 bases remaining between them. Germline lookup yields CDR1 KGHDR and CDR2 SFDVKD. The CDR3 contains 13 residues. CDR3 nucleotide sequence: TGTGCCACCAGTGAGGGGACTTTCCACGAGCAGTACTTC. Its translation is CATSEGTFHEQYF.